This T cell receptor (beta chain) was observed in a study of blood T cell repertoires in COVID-19. Produced via immunoSEQ multiplex PCR; TCRdb's table is partial and in-frame only. The sample holds some 160,000 clones, 75% to 90% seen once. This CDR3 contains 11 residues. V dropped 6 bases and J dropped 3 bases, with 8 bases sitting between them. Germline V gives CDR1 DFQATT, CDR2 SNEGSKA (reference sequence). The clonotype was recovered from a woman in her sixties or seventies with active COVID-19. This rearrangement joins TRBV20-1 to TRBJ1-2, with D unclear. Source material: peripheral blood. The CDR3 reads CSAGIDYGYTF. The CDR3 DNA follows: TGCAGTGCCGGGATCGACTATGGCTACACCTTC.